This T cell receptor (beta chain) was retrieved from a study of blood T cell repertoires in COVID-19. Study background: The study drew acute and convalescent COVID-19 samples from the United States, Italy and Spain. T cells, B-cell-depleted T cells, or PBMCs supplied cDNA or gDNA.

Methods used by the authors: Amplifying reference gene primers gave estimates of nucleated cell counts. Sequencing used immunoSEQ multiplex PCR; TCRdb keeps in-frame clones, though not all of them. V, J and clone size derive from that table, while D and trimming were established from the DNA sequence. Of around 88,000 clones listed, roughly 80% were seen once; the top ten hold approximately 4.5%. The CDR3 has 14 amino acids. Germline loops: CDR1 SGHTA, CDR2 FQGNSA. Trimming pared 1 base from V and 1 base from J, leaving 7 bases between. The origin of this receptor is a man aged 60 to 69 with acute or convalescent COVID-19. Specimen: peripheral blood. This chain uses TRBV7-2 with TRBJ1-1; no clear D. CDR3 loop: CASSLDGKNTEAFF. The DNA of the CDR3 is TGTGCCAGCAGCTTAGATGGCAAGAACACTGAAGCTTTCTTT.